A single sample is the source of the 31 T cell receptor beta chains below, sequenced in a study of T cells in Graves' hyperthyroidism and ophthalmopathy. The source material, RNA transcripts, was used to amplify TCR beta CDR3 regions. In the first-round RT-PCR of the TCR CDR3, the HTBI primer set was used. A single record per CDR3 protein comes from TCRdb applying MiXCR to the multiplex PCR reads. The sample has about 350,000 distinct CDR3 sequences, 15% to 20% seen once; the top ten hold around 15%. The source material was blood. The receptors derive from a woman aged 40 to 50 with Graves' ophthalmopathy.

This clonotype was counted many times. The rearrangement links TRBV6-4 to TRBJ2-1; 8 positions match TRBD2. Trimming removed 7 bases from V and 7 bases from J; junction bases left unmatched: 6. CDR1 and CDR2 from the germline V gene are MRHNA and SNTAGT. This CDR3 region has 13 residues. This CDR3 is CASIGGGLNEQFF. Written as DNA, the CDR3 is TGTGCCAGCATTGGCGGGGGGTTAAATGAGCAGTTCTTC.

This clonotype has ten or more counts. The chain links TRBV24-1 to TRBJ1-3, with 8 nucleotides matching TRBD1. Trimming cost V 0 bases and J 4 bases; bases outside gene matches: 1. This CDR3 contains 15 residues. Per germline, CDR1 KGHDR and CDR2 SFDVKD. CDR3 residues: CATSDLRDRGNTIYF. In nucleotides, the CDR3 is TGTGCCACCAGTGATTTGCGGGACAGGGGAAACACCATATATTTT.

This clonotype occurred many times. This chain joins TRBV7-8 and TRBJ1-1; no clear D. CDR1 is SGHVS and CDR2 is FQNEAQ in the germline V gene. The CDR3 is 14 amino acids. Trimming left V 5 bases short and J 8 bases short, with 18 bases between. The CDR3 spells CASSAWLQVREAFF. The CDR3 coding sequence is TGTGCCAGCAGCGCCTGGTTGCAGGTCAGAGAAGCTTTCTTT.

The table lists this clonotype with many counts. The chain's CDR3 is CASSLFNQETQYF. The CDR3 bases are TGTGCCAGCAGTTTATTTAACCAAGAGACCCAGTACTTC. The V gene is TRBV12-3 or TRBV12-4, the J gene TRBJ2-5; D remains unclear. This CDR3 is 13 amino acids long. V was pared by 2 bases and J by 0 bases, with 4 bases between.

The chain joins TRBV6-1 to TRBJ2-7; 13 nucleotides match TRBD2. The V gene end was trimmed by 6 bases and the J gene end by 4 bases; junction bases not matched to a gene: 9. The CDR3 runs 16 residues. Germline loops: CDR1 MNHNS, CDR2 SASEGT. CDR3 bases: TGTGCCAGCAGCCAAGTCCGGACTAGCGGGAGTTACGAGCAGTACTTC. This translates into CASSQVRTSGSYEQYF.

As regards this clonotype: The junction does not match germline at one end; this may be a read error. The V call is TRBV7-8, the J call TRBJ2-2, with D possibly being TRBD1 or TRBD2 (5 bases each). The CDR3 totals 18 residues. Per germline, CDR1 SGHVS and CDR2 FQNEAQ. CDR3 sequence: CASSLAATKQGRSGELFF. The CDR3 DNA sequence: TGTGCCAGCAGCCTAGCCGCTACGAAGCAGGGCCGGAGCGGGGAGCTGTTTTTT.

This clonotype was seen a handful of times. The chain employs TRBV6-1 and TRBJ2-7; D is possibly TRBD2 (5 bases). V was pared by 5 bases and J by 3 bases, with 14 bases between. This CDR3 has 14 residues. Germline V CDR1 and CDR2: MNHNS, SASEGT. The CDR3 protein is CASSLWTGDYEQYF. CDR3 in DNA: TGTGCCAGCAGTCTATGGACTGGGGACTACGAGCAGTACTTC.

This clonotype was seen repeatedly, ten times or more. The CDR3 DNA is TGTGCCAGCAGTTACAAGAGCAATCAGCCCCAGCATTTT. Translation: CASSYKSNQPQHF. This rearrangement joins TRBV6-2 or TRBV6-3 to TRBJ1-5; D call uncertain. V gave up 2 bases and J gave up 1 base, with 3 bases separating them. This CDR3 spans 13 amino acids. CDR1 is MNHEY and CDR2 is SVGEGT in the germline V gene.

This clonotype was counted a single time. The DNA is left out, because the CDR3 cannot be placed on it with certainty; the CDR3 is given as TCRdb lists it. The V gene is TRBV11-2, the J gene TRBJ2-7; the table gives TRBD2 as D, unverified against the DNA. The CDR3 region is 16 residues in length, termini included. Germline loops: CDR1 SGHAT, CDR2 FQNNGV. CDR3 residues: CASSLDRVGGGTRRYF.

This clonotype was picked up many times. The chain has TRBV4-1 and TRBJ1-1; D ambiguous. V dropped 1 base and J dropped 11 bases, with 23 bases sitting between them. The CDR3 has 16 residues. CDR1 and CDR2 (germline): MGHRA, YSYEKL. The CDR3 here is CASSQVPRGRGRRAFF. The CDR3 region has the DNA TGCGCCAGCAGCCAAGTCCCGCGTGGGCGTGGTAGGAGGGCTTTCTTT.

This clonotype was recorded many times. V gene TRBV11-2 combines with J gene TRBJ1-5; the D is unclear. Germline CDR1 reads SGHAT; CDR2 reads FQNNGV. This CDR3 is built from 14 residues. V was trimmed by 1 base and J by 5 bases, leaving 9 bases between them. The CDR3 region has the DNA TGTGCCAGCAGCTTAGGGTCGGGGTATCAGCCCCAGCATTTT. Amino acid sequence: CASSLGSGYQPQHF.

The rearrangement joins TRBV24-1 to TRBJ2-7, with D possibly TRBD2 on 5 matching bases. The germline CDR1 and CDR2 sequences are KGHDR and SFDVKD. The germline V and J ends were trimmed by 5 bases and 2 bases, with 9 bases remaining between them. This CDR3 spans 13 amino acids. CDR3 in amino acids: CATSAGNTYEQYF. In DNA, the CDR3 is TGTGCCACCAGTGCGGGGAATACCTACGAGCAGTACTTC.

There are many counts of this clonotype. V and J are TRBV20-1 and TRBJ2-7, with 13 bases lining up with TRBD2. Germline V gene sequence: CDR1 DFQATT, CDR2 SNEGSKA (reference sequence). CDR3 length: 15 amino acids. V gave up 0 bases and J gave up 6 bases; unmatched junction bases: 5. CDR3 DNA sequence: TGCAGTGCTAGAGACTTCACTAGCGGGAGGGGCGAGCAGTACTTC. Translation: CSARDFTSGRGEQYF.

This clonotype appeared many times. This chain links TRBV27 with TRBJ1-1; possible D gene TRBD1, 5 bases. The V gene's germline CDR1 is MNHEY and CDR2 SMNVEV (reference sequence). V gave up 5 bases and J gave up 5 bases, with 15 bases separating them. The CDR3 consists of 14 residues. The CDR3 DNA reads as TGTGCCAGCAGTCCGGGGACTGTGTTTACTGAAGCTTTCTTT. Translating gives CASSPGTVFTEAFF.

This clonotype was recorded at least ten times. V usage is TRBV27 and J usage is TRBJ2-7; 8 bases line up with TRBD1. The CDR3 sequence is 12 residues long. Losses at the gene ends were 4 bases for V and 9 bases for J; bases not matched to a gene: 5. Germline CDR1 MNHEY, CDR2 SMNVEV (reference sequence). CDR3 nucleotides: TGTGCCAGCAGTTCGCCGGGACAGGCGCAGTACTTC. Amino acids: CASSSPGQAQYF.

The table lists this clonotype with many counts. V gene TRBV29-1 combines with J gene TRBJ1-1; D is uncertain. Trimming stripped 7 bases from V and 1 base from J, with 13 bases between. This CDR3 comprises 13 residues. CDR1 SQVTM and CDR2 ANQGSEA come from the germline V gene. This chain's CDR3 is CSGELVGNTEAFF. The CDR3 coding sequence is TGCAGCGGGGAGTTAGTGGGGAACACTGAAGCTTTCTTT.

The chain employs TRBV4-2 and TRBJ1-1; weak D call: TRBD1 (5 bases). CDR3 length: 14 amino acids. Germline V gene sequence: CDR1 LGHNA, CDR2 YNFKEQ. Trimming pared 0 bases from V and 8 bases from J, leaving 13 bases between. CDR3 protein: CASSQETLRGEAFF. The CDR3 bases are TGTGCCAGCAGCCAAGAGACACTTCGGGGCGAAGCTTTCTTT.

This clonotype was recorded many times. This may be a read error: a much more frequent sequence differs by one nucleotide. CDR3 sequence: CAISRDKSVRPQHF. In nucleotides, the CDR3 is TGTGCCATCAGCAGAGATAAATCCGTTCGGCCCCAGCATTTT. The chain carries TRBV15 and TRBJ1-5; no firm D call. Looked up from germline, CDR1 is LNHNV and CDR2 is YYDKDF (reference sequence). The CDR3 is 14 residues long.

This clonotype has ten or more counts. This chain connects TRBV7-2 to TRBJ2-7, with TRBD1 as a possible D gene (5 bases). The germline V and J ends were trimmed by 4 bases and 1 base, with 8 bases remaining between them. CDR1 SGHTA and CDR2 FQGNSA come from the germline V gene. This CDR3 spans 13 amino acids. The CDR3 reads CASSSDRSYEQYF. The CDR3 region has the DNA TGTGCCAGCAGCTCCGACAGATCCTACGAGCAGTACTTC.

This clonotype was detected many times. The chain employs TRBV2 and TRBJ1-5; the D is unclear. CDR1 is SNHLY and CDR2 is FYNNEI in the germline V gene. The CDR3 has 14 amino acids. The ends were cut back, 4 bases at V and 0 bases at J, with 7 bases in the middle. DNA for the CDR3: TGTGCCAGCAGTGTAGAATATAGCAATCAGCCCCAGCATTTT. Protein sequence: CASSVEYSNQPQHF.

The chain uses TRBV6-1 and TRBJ1-5; D is possibly TRBD1 (5 bases). The CDR3 contains 16 residues. Per the germline V gene, CDR1 is MNHNS and CDR2 is SASEGT. V was trimmed by 7 bases and J by 0 bases, leaving 16 bases between them. The CDR3 DNA follows: TGTGCCAGCATCCGAAGGTTGGGGGGTAGCAATCAGCCCCAGCATTTT. As protein: CASIRRLGGSNQPQHF.

The chain carries TRBV12-5 and TRBJ2-5, with D possibly matching TRBD1 (6 bases). V lost 3 bases and J lost 5, with 22 bases in between. Germline V CDR1 and CDR2: LGHNT, FRNRAP. The CDR3 contains 17 residues. CDR3 coding DNA: TGTGCTAGTGGTTTAGCCACACCACAGGGATATCTTGAGACCCAGTACTTC. It encodes CASGLATPQGYLETQYF.

This clonotype showed up many times. V gene TRBV14 combines with J gene TRBJ2-2; D may match TRBD1 or TRBD2 (5 bases each). The CDR3 extends over 15 amino acids. The germline V and J ends were trimmed by 4 bases and 3 bases, with 12 bases remaining between them. The V gene's germline CDR1 is SGHDN and CDR2 FVKESK. The chain's CDR3 is CASSLQMGDTGELFF. Here the CDR3 DNA reads TGTGCCAGCAGCCTCCAGATGGGGGACACCGGGGAGCTGTTTTTT.

This clonotype was counted many times. V is TRBV29-1 and J is TRBJ2-7; 12 bases match TRBD2. CDR3 size: 14 residues. In germline, CDR1 is SQVTM, CDR2 ANQGSEA. J was trimmed by 3 bases and V by 6 bases; bases with no gene match: 6. The CDR3 DNA reads as TGCAGCGTGGGAGGACTAGCGGGGAACTACGAGCAGTACTTC. Encoded protein: CSVGGLAGNYEQYF.

This clonotype was detected many times. This chain connects TRBV5-1 to TRBJ2-7; D gene ambiguous. Trimming took off 5 bases at V and 3 bases at J, with 18 bases between the two ends. From germline, CDR1 is SGHRS and CDR2 YFSETQ. The CDR3 runs 15 residues. The CDR3 loop reads CASRPWAQLSYEQYF. CDR3 nucleotides: TGCGCCAGCAGACCCTGGGCGCAGCTAAGCTACGAGCAGTACTTC.

This clonotype has a count of ten or more. The junction departs from the called germline gene at one end, perhaps through a read error. This rearrangement joins TRBV11-2 to TRBJ2-2, with D possibly TRBD2 on 6 matching bases. The CDR3 length is 17 residues. Germline values: CDR1 SGHAT, CDR2 FQNNGV. The CDR3 loop is CASSLVGPGLNTGGLFF. Written as DNA, the CDR3 is TGTGCCAGCAGCTTAGTGGGACCGGGACTGAACACCGGGGGGCTGTTTTTT.

This clonotype has a count of ten or more. This chain connects TRBV20-1 to TRBJ2-5; 10 positions agree with TRBD2. CDR3 length equals 17 residues. With V trimmed by 1 base and J by 5 bases, 13 bases remained unmatched. Germline V lookup: CDR1 DFQATT, CDR2 SNEGSKA (reference sequence). The CDR3 region has the DNA TGCAGTGCTAGAGGTGCTAGCGGGAGTGCCGGAGTGGAGACCCAGTACTTC. It translates to CSARGASGSAGVETQYF.

This clonotype was recorded at least ten times. This chain connects TRBV11-2 to TRBJ2-7; D unclear. The CDR3 is 14 amino acids. Trimming took 4 bases from V and 4 from J, leaving 14 bases between them. Germline CDR1 reads SGHAT; CDR2 reads FQNNGV. CDR3 protein: CASSSDLRVYEQYF. DNA of the CDR3: TGTGCCAGCAGCTCGGACCTTCGGGTTTACGAGCAGTACTTC.

This clonotype was detected many times. CDR3 amino acids: CAISQTGPNTEAFF. The CDR3 coding sequence is TGTGCCATCAGCCAGACAGGACCGAACACTGAAGCTTTCTTT. V usage is TRBV10-3 and J usage is TRBJ1-1; D might be TRBD1 (6 bases). Germline lookup yields CDR1 ENHRY and CDR2 SYGVKD. The V end was cut by 6 bases, the J end by 1 base, with 12 bases between. The CDR3 contains 14 residues.

The CDR3 coding sequence is TGCGCCAGCAGCTTACCCACCGGGACAGGGGACGAGCAGTACTTC. Translation: CASSLPTGTGDEQYF. The genes are TRBV5-1 and TRBJ2-7; 10 bases fit TRBD1. The trim removed 2 bases at V and 5 bases at J, leaving 7 bases unmatched. The CDR3 covers 15 residues. The germline V gene encodes CDR1 SGHRS and CDR2 YFSETQ.

This clonotype was picked up many times. This chain uses TRBV6-1 with TRBJ2-5, with D unclear. V lost 6 bases and J lost 1, with 12 bases in between. CDR1 is MNHNS and CDR2 is SASEGT in the germline V gene. CDR3 length: 14 residues. Here the CDR3 DNA reads TGTGCCAGCAGATCCTATTGGGGCCAAGAGACCCAGTACTTC. It encodes CASRSYWGQETQYF.